This is a list of T cell receptor beta chains from one sample in a study of siplizumab effects on memory and regulatory T cells. Assay: immunoSEQ multiplex PCR; the TCRdb copy retains only in-frame clones and omits some. Of 100,000 or so clones detected, 80% to 95% appear once; the ten largest clones hold approximately 12%. Sequencing was carried out using non-Treg CD4+ T cells sorted from blood. These receptors were taken from a human donor in good health. Both conserved end residues are part of each CDR3. The order of the fields is V gene, J gene, CDR3 protein.

v_call: TRBV10-3
j_call: TRBJ1-2
cdr3_aa: CAISESVGGYTF

v_call: TRBV10-3
j_call: TRBJ2-7
cdr3_aa: CAISALAGAYEQYF

v_call: TRBV28
j_call: TRBJ1-1
cdr3_aa: CASSLLTFQGAEAFF

v_call: TRBV19
j_call: TRBJ1-1
cdr3_aa: CASSIAPASTEAFF

v_call: TRBV7-2
j_call: TRBJ2-3
cdr3_aa: CASSLTPHGADTQYF

v_call: TRBV19
j_call: TRBJ2-5
cdr3_aa: CASSSRDSETQYF

v_call: TRBV19
j_call: TRBJ1-2
cdr3_aa: CASSMQRTGGYGYTF

v_call: TRBV18
j_call: TRBJ1-4
cdr3_aa: CASSLPSRERKLFF

v_call: TRBV19
j_call: TRBJ1-5
cdr3_aa: CASAGETNNQPQHF

v_call: TRBV5-4
j_call: TRBJ2-1
cdr3_aa: CASSLLRLAGGFNEQFF

v_call: TRBV9
j_call: TRBJ2-3
cdr3_aa: CASSPRAGDTDTQYF

v_call: TRBV6-1
j_call: TRBJ1-4
cdr3_aa: CASSPGPEKLFF

v_call: TRBV7-2
j_call: TRBJ1-1
cdr3_aa: CASSPRQGANTEAFF

v_call: TRBV19
j_call: TRBJ2-4
cdr3_aa: CASTLKPQLAKNIQYF

v_call: TRBV7-2
j_call: TRBJ2-7
cdr3_aa: CASSTRDAYEQYF

v_call: TRBV5-1
j_call: TRBJ1-5
cdr3_aa: CASSPGIGSNQPQHF

v_call: TRBV2
j_call: TRBJ2-1
cdr3_aa: CASSENELAGVAFF

v_call: TRBV28
j_call: TRBJ1-2
cdr3_aa: CASSLSGRSYGYTF

v_call: TRBV5-6
j_call: TRBJ1-2
cdr3_aa: CASSPGYGYTF

v_call: TRBV6-1
j_call: TRBJ2-7
cdr3_aa: CASSKDSYEQYF

v_call: TRBV7-9
j_call: TRBJ1-1
cdr3_aa: CASSLGQSLNTEAFF

v_call: TRBV2
j_call: TRBJ2-2
cdr3_aa: CASSIVQGPGELFF

v_call: TRBV29-1
j_call: TRBJ2-7
cdr3_aa: CSAHRGGGYEQYF

v_call: TRBV4-3
j_call: TRBJ2-3
cdr3_aa: CASSRGTSKSDTQYF

v_call: TRBV7-6
j_call: TRBJ1-4
cdr3_aa: CASSSPGGNEKLFF

v_call: TRBV5-1
j_call: TRBJ1-5
cdr3_aa: CASSLDGSLGPQHF

v_call: TRBV6-1
j_call: TRBJ2-1
cdr3_aa: CASTQIAVGGEQFF

v_call: TRBV28
j_call: TRBJ2-7
cdr3_aa: CASRLAGVHEQYF

v_call: TRBV18
j_call: TRBJ2-2
cdr3_aa: CASSPPGLAGTGELFF

v_call: TRBV6-1
j_call: TRBJ2-1
cdr3_aa: CASSDVWGNDEQFF

v_call: TRBV19
j_call: TRBJ1-5
cdr3_aa: CASSIGRTGRNQPQHF

v_call: TRBV14
j_call: TRBJ2-7
cdr3_aa: CASSQPGTSYEQYF

v_call: TRBV6-1
j_call: TRBJ2-7
cdr3_aa: CASSGIETYEQYF

v_call: TRBV11-2
j_call: TRBJ2-1
cdr3_aa: CASSFRLAGAYNEQFF

v_call: TRBV7-9
j_call: TRBJ2-5
cdr3_aa: CASSLNRGQETQYF

v_call: TRBV2
j_call: TRBJ2-4
cdr3_aa: CASSTRPRGGLAKNIQYF

v_call: TRBV29-1
j_call: TRBJ2-5
cdr3_aa: CSVVRDGKTQYF

v_call: TRBV19
j_call: TRBJ1-1
cdr3_aa: CASSIPGMDTEAFF

v_call: TRBV6-9
j_call: TRBJ1-2
cdr3_aa: CASSPDPSRGYTF

v_call: TRBV28
j_call: TRBJ2-7
cdr3_aa: CASSFYHPGQLYEQYF

v_call: TRBV18
j_call: TRBJ2-3
cdr3_aa: CASSPVSNTQYF

v_call: TRBV30
j_call: TRBJ1-5
cdr3_aa: CAWSVGGRWKHF

v_call: TRBV29-1
j_call: -
cdr3_aa: CSVGGSFSYEQYF

v_call: TRBV10-3
j_call: TRBJ2-2
cdr3_aa: CATNDPNTGELFF

v_call: TRBV19
j_call: TRBJ1-1
cdr3_aa: CASSIPGLNTEAFF

v_call: TRBV19
j_call: TRBJ2-5
cdr3_aa: CASSIVWRSVQETQYF

v_call: TRBV5-1
j_call: TRBJ2-1
cdr3_aa: CASSPPLVNEQFF

v_call: TRBV4-2
j_call: TRBJ1-3
cdr3_aa: CASSQEQAVGNTIYF

v_call: TRBV11-2
j_call: TRBJ1-4
cdr3_aa: CANRDAFATNEKLFF

v_call: TRBV21-1
j_call: TRBJ2-7
cdr3_aa: CASSKSDRGAGEQYF

v_call: TRBV7-8
j_call: TRBJ2-4
cdr3_aa: CASSLEWRQAKNIQYF

v_call: TRBV6-5
j_call: TRBJ2-1
cdr3_aa: CASKRTDYNEQFF

v_call: TRBV4-1
j_call: TRBJ2-5
cdr3_aa: CASSHGSRGETQYF